These T cell receptor beta chains were read from a single sample in a study of blood T cell repertoires in COVID-19. The table came from immunoSEQ multiplex PCR; TCRdb's copy has only in-frame clones and leaves some out. The repertoire consists of over 250,000 clones, with about 89% occurring once and the leading ten covering around 2%. Sequenced sample: peripheral blood. These receptors came from a woman aged 30 to 39 with COVID-19, enrolled during active disease. Each CDR3 is given with its conserved first and last residue. A D gene is named only where the DNA matches it firmly. The listing skips clone size in some rows; elsewhere it reads once, few, many or a size class.

d_call,j_call,clone_size,v_call,cdr3_aa,cdr3_nt
TRBD1,TRBJ2-2,-,TRBV3-1/TRBV3-2,CASSQVRQGGTGELFF,TGTGCCAGCAGCCAAGTAAGACAGGGTGGCACCGGGGAGCTGTTTTTT
TRBD1,TRBJ2-5,-,TRBV7-2,CASSLDRGAETQYF,TGTGCCAGCAGCTTAGACAGGGGGGCAGAGACCCAGTACTTC
TRBD1,TRBJ2-7,-,TRBV19,CASSIVAGTGYEQYF,TGTGCCAGTAGTATAGTTGCCGGGACAGGGTACGAGCAGTACTTC
-,TRBJ1-5,-,TRBV3-1/TRBV3-2,CASSQDKNQPQHF,TGTGCCAGCAGCCAAGATAAAAATCAGCCCCAGCATTTT
TRBD2,TRBJ2-1,-,TRBV5-1,CASSPIQGTSGRVTYNEQFF,TGCGCCAGCAGCCCAATACAGGGGACTAGCGGGCGCGTGACCTACAATGAGCAGTTCTTC
-,TRBJ1-5,-,TRBV7-6,CASSLFRPGVGNQPQHF,TGTGCCAGCAGCTTGTTTCGGCCGGGGGTGGGCAATCAGCCCCAGCATTTT
-,TRBJ1-2,-,TRBV28,CASSLRASGEGGYTF,TGTGCCAGCAGTTTGCGGGCCTCAGGGGAAGGCGGCTACACCTTC
-,TRBJ2-7,-,TRBV29-1,CSAKTGVGGYEQYF,TGCAGCGCAAAGACAGGCGTCGGTGGATACGAGCAGTACTTC
TRBD1,TRBJ1-1,few,TRBV10-3,CAISEDRGITEAFF,TGTGCCATCAGTGAGGACAGGGGGATAACTGAAGCTTTCTTT
-,TRBJ2-7,-,TRBV5-1,CASSSRGNSYEQYF,TGCGCCAGCAGCTCCCGCGGAAACTCCTACGAGCAGTACTTC
TRBD1,TRBJ1-2,-,TRBV24-1,CATSALDRGHGYTF,TGTGCCACCAGTGCCTTGGACAGGGGGCACGGCTACACCTTC
TRBD2,TRBJ2-7,-,TRBV18,CASSPPGRGAYEQYF,TGTGCCAGCTCACCACCGGGACGGGGGGCCTACGAGCAGTACTTC
TRBD2,TRBJ2-7,-,TRBV30,CAWSAPRTSGSSYEQYF,TGTGCCTGGAGTGCCCCTAGGACTAGCGGGTCCTCCTACGAGCAGTACTTC
TRBD2,TRBJ2-2,-,TRBV7-9,CASPGLATGELFF,TGTGCCAGCCCTGGACTAGCGACCGGGGAGCTGTTTTTT
TRBD2,TRBJ2-1,-,TRBV3-1/TRBV3-2,CASSQAGTSGSSNEQFF,TGTGCCAGCAGCCAAGCGGGGACTAGCGGGAGCTCAAATGAGCAGTTCTTC
TRBD2,TRBJ2-1,-,TRBV7-8,CASSLALNGDYRNNEQFF,TGTGCCAGCAGCTTAGCGCTAAACGGGGACTATCGAAACAATGAGCAGTTCTTC
TRBD1,TRBJ2-3,once,TRBV19,CASSMKGGVDTQYF,TGTGCCAGTAGTATGAAAGGGGGCGTAGATACGCAGTATTTT
-,TRBJ2-1,-,TRBV5-4,CASSLPSTVLYNEQFF,TGTGCCAGCAGCTTGCCCTCCACCGTACTCTACAATGAGCAGTTCTTC
-,TRBJ1-1,few,TRBV19,CASSMSTEAFF,TGTGCCAGTAGTATGAGCACTGAAGCTTTCTTT